What follows are 20 T cell receptor beta chains derived from one specimen sequenced in a study of shared clonotypes between healthy human individuals. Profiled with immunoSEQ multiplex PCR; TCRdb holds only in-frame clones, not every one. Among about 1.9 million clones, roughly 93% were seen once, and the ten largest hold around 1.7%. Naive-designated CD8 cells lacked CD45RO, were positively enriched for CCR7, and omitted terminally differentiated effector memory CD45RA+ cells. The sample comprised naive CD8+ T cells from PBMCs. The receptors shown here come from a man in his late teens or twenties in good health. Some clones in this sample may be carry-over from other donors' samples.

Comment on this clone: This CDR3 is missing its conserved last phenylalanine or tryptophan, likely due to a read error. No DNA is shown, since the ends of the CDR3 on it are uncertain; the CDR3 is the one TCRdb lists. The chain recombines TRBV27 with TRBJ2-7; TRBD1, the table's D call, lacks a check against the DNA. Germline loops: CDR1 MNHEY, CDR2 SMNVEV (reference sequence). The CDR3 length is 11 residues, termini included. The CDR3 here is CASSTDTTKEL.

J is TRBJ1-1 and V is TRBV25-1; unclear D gene. V lost 3 bases and J 9 bases, leaving 14 bases between the germline ends. Germline loops: CDR1 MGHDK, CDR2 SYGVNS. This CDR3 has 13 residues. The DNA for the CDR3 is TGTGCCAGCAGTGACTCGGACTGGAACAAAGCTTTCTTT. Amino acids: CASSDSDWNKAFF. Combining the CDR3 with reference TRBV25-1 and TRBJ1-1 gives the whole variable domain EADIYQTPRYLVIGTGKKITLECSQTMGHDKMYWYQQDPGMELHLIHYSYGVNSTEKGDLSSESTVSRIRTEHFPLTLESARPSHTSQYLCASSDSDWNKAFFGQGTRLTVV.

The CDR3 DNA reads TGTGCCAGCAGCTTCGTTACAGGACTCCCTAACTATGGCTACACCTTC. Translated, it gives CASSFVTGLPNYGYTF. The J gene is TRBJ1-2, the V gene TRBV7-2; possible D gene TRBD1, 5 bases. The CDR3 consists of 16 residues. Germline CDR1 is SGHTA and CDR2 is FQGNSA. The V gene lost 3 bases and the J gene lost 0 bases, with 14 bases spanning the gap.

With regard to this clone: The sample has other DNA sequences that encode this CDR3 too. This rearrangement joins TRBV9 to TRBJ2-7, with a weak D call TRBD2 (7 bases). This CDR3 has 15 residues. V was shortened by 3 bases and J by 0 bases, with 13 bases between the two germline ends. CDR1 is SGDLS, CDR2 YYNGEE, per germline. The CDR3 loop is CASSEGGGSSYEQYF. The DNA of the CDR3 is TGTGCCAGCAGCGAGGGGGGCGGGAGCTCCTACGAGCAGTACTTC.

The CDR3 reads CASSNSADQPQHF. The CDR3 DNA reads as TGTGCCAGTAGTAATTCAGCGGATCAGCCCCAGCATTTT. The chain combines TRBV19 with TRBJ1-5; no clear D gene. CDR3 length: 13 residues. Germline values: CDR1 LNHDA, CDR2 SQIVND (reference sequence). Trimming pared 4 bases from V and 5 bases from J, leaving 9 bases between.

The rearrangement joins TRBV7-9 to TRBJ1-2; the D gene is possibly TRBD1 (5 bases). The germline gives CDR1 SEHNR, CDR2 FQNEAQ (reference sequence). The CDR3 has 14 residues. Between the trimmed V and J ends, which lost 5 bases and 8 bases, there was a span of 18 bases. The CDR3 region has the DNA TGTGCCAGCAGCCCCGGGGCCAACCAAGGGGGCTACACCTTC. Amino acids: CASSPGANQGGYTF.

The chain joins TRBV10-3 to TRBJ2-7, with 8 bases identical to TRBD1. V lost 2 bases, J lost 3 bases, and 6 bases stayed unmatched. Germline assignment: CDR1 ENHRY and CDR2 SYGVKD. This CDR3 has 15 residues. The CDR3 sequence is CAISEDRGLHYEQYF. The CDR3 DNA sequence: TGTGCCATCAGTGAGGACAGGGGCCTCCACTACGAGCAGTACTTC.

As to this clone: Within the sample, other DNA sequences also encode this same CDR3. The gene calls are TRBV9 and TRBJ2-3, with a tentative D call TRBD1 (5 bases). Germline CDR1 reads SGDLS; CDR2 reads YYNGEE. The CDR3 runs 13 residues. V was cut by 0 bases and J by 6 bases, with 8 bases left in between. The CDR3 region is CASSVVGADTQYF. The CDR3 DNA reads as TGTGCCAGCAGCGTAGTAGGGGCTGATACGCAGTATTTT.

This sequence joins TRBV7-2 and TRBJ2-7; TRBD1 is a possible D gene (6 bases). Germline V gene sequence: CDR1 SGHTA, CDR2 FQGNSA. Trimming took off 4 bases at V and 2 bases at J, with 27 bases between the two ends. The CDR3 is 19 amino acids. Written as DNA, the CDR3 is TGTGCCAGCAGCTCCCCATTGGTCGAATTATGGGACACCCCCTACGAGCAGTACTTC. Its protein is CASSSPLVELWDTPYEQYF. The complete variable domain, with remaining parts taken from reference TRBV7-2 and TRBJ2-7, reads GAGVSQSPSNKVTEKGKDVELRCDPISGHTALYWYRQSLGQGLEFLIYFQGNSAPDKSGLPSDRFSAERTGGSVSTLTIQRTQQEDSAVYLCASSSPLVELWDTPYEQYFGPGTRLTVT.

The V call is TRBV9, the J call TRBJ1-1, with a weak D call TRBD1 (6 bases). Germline CDR1 and CDR2: SGDLS and YYNGEE. The CDR3 covers 13 residues. V dropped 4 bases and J dropped 9 bases, with 16 bases sitting between them. The CDR3 coding sequence is TGTGCCAGCAGCCCAGGCAGGGGTAGCCAAGCTTTCTTT. This translates into CASSPGRGSQAFF.

The CDR3 DNA reads TGTGCCAGCAGTTCCGCGGTAGGCGGATACGAGCAGTACTTC. Residues: CASSSAVGGYEQYF. The chain links TRBV28 to TRBJ2-7, with D hard to call. The CDR3 is made up of 14 amino acids. Trimming took 4 bases from V and 4 from J, leaving 14 bases between them. Germline CDR1 MDHEN, CDR2 SYDVKM.

The rearrangement links TRBV10-1 to TRBJ1-2, with D unclear. This CDR3 contains 14 residues. The germline gives CDR1 WNHNN, CDR2 SYGVQD (reference sequence). With 3 bases removed from V and 4 bases from J, the gap between germline ends came to 12 bases. The CDR3 loop is CASSDWRAFYGYTF. Here the CDR3 DNA reads TGCGCCAGCAGTGATTGGAGGGCCTTCTATGGCTACACCTTC.

This chain joins TRBV28 and TRBJ1-5, with D tentatively TRBD1 (5 bases). CDR1 MDHEN and CDR2 SYDVKM come from the germline V gene. The CDR3 has 15 residues. Trimming cost V 2 bases and J 1 base, with 9 bases left between them. The CDR3 here is CASSLGALSNQPQHF. The DNA of the CDR3 is TGTGCCAGCAGTTTAGGGGCATTGAGCAATCAGCCCCAGCATTTT.

This chain connects TRBV9 to TRBJ1-2; TRBD1 might be the D (6 bases). This CDR3 spans 17 amino acids. Trimming cost V 4 bases and J 0 bases, with 19 bases left between them. CDR1 and CDR2 from the germline V gene are SGDLS and YYNGEE. The CDR3 region is CASSPRGRATPNYGYTF. CDR3 DNA: TGTGCCAGCAGCCCCAGGGGACGGGCTACACCTAACTATGGCTACACCTTC. The whole variable domain, remainder taken from reference TRBV9 and TRBJ1-2, is DSGVTQTPKHLITATGQRVTLRCSPRSGDLSVYWYQQSLDQGLQFLIQYYNGEERAKGNILERFSAQQFPDLHSELNLSSLELGDSALYFCASSPRGRATPNYGYTFGSGTRLTVV.

The chain is built from TRBV27 and TRBJ2-5, with 7 bases that match TRBD1. CDR3 length: 14 amino acids. With V trimmed by 0 bases and J by 5 bases, 3 bases remained unmatched. Germline V gene sequence: CDR1 MNHEY, CDR2 SMNVEV (reference sequence). CDR3 nucleotide sequence: TGTGCCAGCAGTTTATCAGGGGGCATGGAGACCCAGTACTTC. It codes for CASSLSGGMETQYF.

The V call is TRBV5-1, the J call TRBJ2-7; TRBD1 is a possible D gene (5 bases). Germline CDR1 is SGHRS and CDR2 is YFSETQ. V lost 4 bases, J lost 3 bases, and 8 bases lay in between. This CDR3 region has 12 residues. The CDR3 sequence is CASSPGIYEQYF. CDR3 nucleotide sequence: TGCGCCAGCAGCCCAGGGATCTACGAGCAGTACTTC.

The chain links TRBV28 to TRBJ2-3; D call uncertain. V dropped 3 bases and J dropped 2 bases, with 9 bases sitting between them. The CDR3 extends over 14 amino acids. CDR1 MDHEN and CDR2 SYDVKM come from the germline V gene. CDR3 bases: TGTGCCAGCAGTTTCCATACGATCACAGATACGCAGTATTTT. It translates to CASSFHTITDTQYF.

The chain joins TRBV25-1 to TRBJ2-3, with D perhaps matching TRBD2 (6 bases). This CDR3 region has 12 residues. From germline, CDR1 is MGHDK and CDR2 SYGVNS. The CDR3 reads CCSAGMTDTQYF. The CDR3 nucleotides are TGTTGCTCAGCGGGTATGACAGATACGCAGTATTTT.

The table lists this clone with a count of one. The rearrangement links TRBV27 to TRBJ2-6; D is unresolved. V was trimmed by 4 bases and J by 0 bases, leaving 10 bases between them. This CDR3 has 16 amino acids. Germline CDR1 reads MNHEY; CDR2 reads SMNVEV (reference sequence). CDR3 loop: CASSSVTDSGANVLTF. The CDR3 nucleotides read TGTGCCAGCAGTTCGGTCACAGACTCTGGGGCCAACGTCCTGACTTTC.

The chain has TRBV7-9 and TRBJ2-3; tentative D call: TRBD2 (5 bases). V was cut by 5 bases and J by 0 bases, with 24 bases left in between. The CDR3 runs to 19 residues. Germline loops: CDR1 SEHNR, CDR2 FQNEAQ (reference sequence). The CDR3 region has the DNA TGTGCCAGCAGCCGCAACAAGATCCTGAGAGGCGGGAGCACAGATACGCAGTATTTT. As protein: CASSRNKILRGGSTDTQYF.